Listed below are T cell receptor beta chains from one sample, sequenced in a study of patients and donors after allogeneic stem cell transplantation. One entry per CDR3 protein results from TCRdb running MiXCR on the RT-PCR reads. The sample has approximately 410,000 distinct CDR3 sequences, 16% seen once. What was sequenced was blood, either unsorted or a sorted T cell fraction (not recorded which). These receptors originate from a human donor who was either an allogeneic HSCT recipient or a stem cell or donor lymphocyte infusion donor (not recorded which). It is not recorded whose cells these are; they may come from a transplant donor. CDR3s include the opening cysteine and the closing phenylalanine or tryptophan. The D gene is left open where the match is weak. Not every row has a clone size; where given, it reads once, few, many or a size class.

>TRBD1|TRBV6-1|NA|TRBJ2-7
CASPFSRTGANLPYEQYF
TGTGCCAGCCCCTTCAGCCGGACAGGGGCGAATTTACCCTACGAGCAGTACTTC
>TRBD1|TRBV28|many|TRBJ2-3
CASSLGQRAQYF
TGTGCCAGCAGTTTGGGACAGAGGGCGCAGTATTTT
>NA|TRBV20-1|NA|TRBJ2-7
CSARDPRKNRYEQYF
TGCAGTGCTAGAGATCCCCGCAAGAATCGTTACGAGCAGTACTTC
>NA|TRBV4-2|NA|TRBJ1-4
CASSQGDLANEKLFF
TGTGCCAGCAGCCAAGGGGATCTAGCTAATGAAAAACTGTTTTTT
>TRBD2|TRBV12-3/TRBV12-4|NA|TRBJ2-1
CASSPLALSGSTGEQFF
TGTGCCAGCAGTCCCCTTGCCCTTAGCGGGAGTACTGGGGAGCAGTTCTTC
>TRBD2|TRBV20-1|NA|TRBJ2-2
CSARTSPNTGELFF
TGCAGTGCTCGGACTAGCCCGAACACCGGGGAGCTGTTTTTT
>TRBD2|TRBV4-2|once|TRBJ2-5
CASSRTSNQETQYF
TGTGCCAGCAGCCGGACTAGCAACCAAGAGACCCAGTACTTC
>NA|TRBV15|NA|TRBJ1-6
CATSTPGRGSPLHF
TGTGCCACCAGTACCCCGGGACGAGGTTCACCCCTCCACTTT
>TRBD1|TRBV12-3/TRBV12-4|NA|TRBJ2-7
CASSRTGGNDEQYF
TGTGCCAGCAGCCGGACAGGGGGCAACGACGAGCAGTACTTC
>NA|TRBV4-1|few|TRBJ1-4
CASSADTEKLFF
TGCGCCAGCAGTGCCGATACTGAAAAACTGTTTTTT
>NA|TRBV11-3|NA|TRBJ2-3
CASSWLVQKRDTQYF
TGTGCCAGCAGCTGGTTAGTCCAGAAGAGAGATACGCAGTATTTT
>NA|TRBV6-1|NA|TRBJ1-1
CASRKLRDAVGTEAFF
TGTGCCAGCAGAAAACTCCGGGACGCGGTGGGCACTGAAGCTTTCTTT
>NA|TRBV9|NA|TRBJ1-2
CALLGGASLYGYTF
TGTGCTCTTCTGGGGGGGGCGTCGCTCTATGGCTACACCTTC
>NA|TRBV4-1|NA|TRBJ1-1
CASSQDIQTNTEAFF
TGCGCCAGCAGCCAAGATATACAGACGAACACTGAAGCTTTCTTT